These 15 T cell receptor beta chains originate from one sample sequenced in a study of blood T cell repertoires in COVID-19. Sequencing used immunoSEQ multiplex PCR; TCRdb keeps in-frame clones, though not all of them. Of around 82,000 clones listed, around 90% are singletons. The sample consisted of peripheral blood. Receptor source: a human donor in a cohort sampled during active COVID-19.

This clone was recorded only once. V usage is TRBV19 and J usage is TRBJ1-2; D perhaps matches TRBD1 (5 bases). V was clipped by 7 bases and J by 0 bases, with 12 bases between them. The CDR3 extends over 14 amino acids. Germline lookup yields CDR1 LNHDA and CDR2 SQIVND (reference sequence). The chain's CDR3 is CASTPRAANYGYTF. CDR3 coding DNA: TGTGCCAGTACCCCCAGGGCTGCTAACTATGGCTACACCTTC.

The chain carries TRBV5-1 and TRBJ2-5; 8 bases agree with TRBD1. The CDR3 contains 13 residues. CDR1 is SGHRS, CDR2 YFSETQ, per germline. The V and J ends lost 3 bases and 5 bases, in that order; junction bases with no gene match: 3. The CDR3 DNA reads TGCGCCAGCAGCTCAGGGGGCGGGGAGACCCAGTACTTC. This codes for CASSSGGGETQYF.

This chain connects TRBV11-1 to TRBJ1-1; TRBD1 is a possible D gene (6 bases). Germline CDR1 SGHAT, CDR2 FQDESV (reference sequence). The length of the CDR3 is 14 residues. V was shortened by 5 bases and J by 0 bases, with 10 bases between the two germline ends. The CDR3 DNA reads TGTGCCAGCAGCACAGGGACCCTGAACACTGAAGCTTTCTTT. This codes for CASSTGTLNTEAFF.

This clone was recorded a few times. CDR3 region: CATRDTREETQYF. CDR3 in DNA: TGTGCCACCAGGGACACACGAGAAGAGACCCAGTACTTC. The rearrangement uses TRBV15 and TRBJ2-5; tentative D call: TRBD1 (5 bases). V was cut by 6 bases and J by 3 bases, with 11 bases left in between. This CDR3 is built from 13 residues. CDR1 is LNHNV and CDR2 is YYDKDF in the germline V gene (reference sequence).

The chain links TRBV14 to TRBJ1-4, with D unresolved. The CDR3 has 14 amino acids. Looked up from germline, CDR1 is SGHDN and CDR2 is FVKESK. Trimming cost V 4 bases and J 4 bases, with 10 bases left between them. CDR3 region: CASSRKQRNEKLFF. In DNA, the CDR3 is TGTGCCAGCAGCCGCAAACAACGTAATGAAAAACTGTTTTTT.

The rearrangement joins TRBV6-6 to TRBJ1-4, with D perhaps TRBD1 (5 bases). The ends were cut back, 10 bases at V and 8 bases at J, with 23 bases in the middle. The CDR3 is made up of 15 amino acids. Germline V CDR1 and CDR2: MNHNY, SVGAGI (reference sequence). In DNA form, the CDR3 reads TGTGCCACCGCATGGGGCCGGGTTAATGACGAAAAACTGTTTTTT. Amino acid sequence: CATAWGRVNDEKLFF.

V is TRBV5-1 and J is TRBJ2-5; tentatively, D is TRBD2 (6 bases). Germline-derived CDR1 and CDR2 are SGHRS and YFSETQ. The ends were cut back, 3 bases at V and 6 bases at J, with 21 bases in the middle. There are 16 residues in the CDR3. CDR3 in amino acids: CASSSSTGRGAKTQYF. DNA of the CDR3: TGCGCCAGCAGCTCCTCAACCGGGCGGGGAGCTAAGACCCAGTACTTC. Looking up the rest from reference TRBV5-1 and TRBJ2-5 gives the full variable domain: KAGVTQTPRYLIKTRGQQVTLSCSPISGHRSVSWYQQTPGQGLQFLFEYFSETQRNKGNFPGRFSGRQFSNSRSEMNVSTLELGDSALYLCASSSSTGRGAKTQYFGPGTRLLVL.

The CDR3 here is CASSLAGTGGEGYTF. DNA for the CDR3: TGCGCCAGCAGCTTGGCCGGGACAGGGGGTGAAGGCTACACCTTC. The J gene is TRBJ1-2, the V gene TRBV5-1; 11 bases fit TRBD1. The V gene's germline CDR1 is SGHRS and CDR2 YFSETQ. The V and J ends lost 0 bases and 8 bases, in that order; junction bases with no gene match: 6. The CDR3 is made up of 15 amino acids. Drawing the rest from reference TRBV5-1 and TRBJ1-2, the complete variable domain is KAGVTQTPRYLIKTRGQQVTLSCSPISGHRSVSWYQQTPGQGLQFLFEYFSETQRNKGNFPGRFSGRQFSNSRSEMNVSTLELGDSALYLCASSLAGTGGEGYTFGSGTRLTVV.

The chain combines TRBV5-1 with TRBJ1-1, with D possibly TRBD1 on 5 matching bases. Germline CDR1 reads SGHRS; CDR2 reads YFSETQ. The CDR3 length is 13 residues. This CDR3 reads CITRRARETEAFF. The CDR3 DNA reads TGCATCACTCGCAGGGCGCGGGAAACTGAAGCTTTCTTT. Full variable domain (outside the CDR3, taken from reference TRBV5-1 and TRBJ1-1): KAGVTQTPRYLIKTRGQQVTLSCSPISGHRSVSWYQQTPGQGLQFLFEYFSETQRNKGNFPGRFSGRQFSNSRSEMNVSTLELGDSALYLCITRRARETEAFFGQGTRLTVV.

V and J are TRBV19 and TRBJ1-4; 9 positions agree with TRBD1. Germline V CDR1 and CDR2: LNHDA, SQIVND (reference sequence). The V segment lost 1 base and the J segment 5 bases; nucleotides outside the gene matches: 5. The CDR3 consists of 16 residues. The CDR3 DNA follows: TGTGCCAGTAGTATAGGCACAGGGGGCGGGAATGAAAAACTGTTTTTT. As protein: CASSIGTGGGNEKLFF.

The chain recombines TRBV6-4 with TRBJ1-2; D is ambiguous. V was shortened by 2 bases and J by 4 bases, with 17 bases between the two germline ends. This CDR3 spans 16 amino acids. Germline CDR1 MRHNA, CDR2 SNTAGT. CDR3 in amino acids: CASSDDPGQPSYGYTF. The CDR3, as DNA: TGTGCCAGCAGTGACGACCCAGGCCAGCCCTCCTATGGCTACACCTTC.

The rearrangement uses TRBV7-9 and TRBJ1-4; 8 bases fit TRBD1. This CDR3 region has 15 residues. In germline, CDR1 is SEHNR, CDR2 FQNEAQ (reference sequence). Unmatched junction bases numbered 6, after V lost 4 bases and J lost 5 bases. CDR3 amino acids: CASSSQTGVNEKLFF. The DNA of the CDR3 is TGTGCCAGCAGCTCACAGACAGGGGTGAATGAAAAACTGTTTTTT.

CDR3 sequence reads: CASSRQGPGELFF. Written as DNA, the CDR3 is TGTGCCAGCAGCCGTCAGGGCCCCGGGGAGCTGTTTTTT. The chain uses TRBV7-9 and TRBJ2-2; D might be TRBD1 (5 bases). Trimming shortened V by 5 bases and J by 6 bases, and 10 bases separated the two germline ends. The CDR3 contains 13 residues. The germline CDR1 and CDR2 sequences are SEHNR and FQNEAQ (reference sequence).

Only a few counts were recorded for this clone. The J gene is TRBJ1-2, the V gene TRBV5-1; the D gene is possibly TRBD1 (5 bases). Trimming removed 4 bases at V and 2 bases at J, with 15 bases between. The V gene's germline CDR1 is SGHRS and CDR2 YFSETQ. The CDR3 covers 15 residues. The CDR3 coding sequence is TGCGCCAGCAGCCCGGGGGACTCCGGGAACTATGGCTACACCTTC. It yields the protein CASSPGDSGNYGYTF.

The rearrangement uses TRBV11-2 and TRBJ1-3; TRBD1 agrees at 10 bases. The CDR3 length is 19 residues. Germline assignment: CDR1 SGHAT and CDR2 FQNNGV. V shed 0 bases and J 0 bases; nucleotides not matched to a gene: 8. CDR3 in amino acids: CASSLDLPRTGGSGNTIYF. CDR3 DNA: TGTGCCAGCAGCTTAGATCTTCCCCGGACAGGGGGCTCTGGAAACACCATATATTTT.